A selection of T cell receptor beta chains follows, all from one sample in a study of tumor-infiltrating lymphocytes in primary liver carcinoma. Via MiXCR, TCRdb re-called the multiplex PCR reads, giving one row per CDR3 protein. The sample consists of about 200,000 distinct CDR3 sequences, about 82% of them appearing once. Sequencing was done on a sample of tumor tissue from primary liver carcinoma. The receptor source for this set is a man aged 35 to 55 with primary liver carcinoma and hepatitis B virus infection. Each CDR3 is given with its conserved first and last residue. Expanded clones get a size class; other rows say once, few or many, or leave the size out.

v_gene	abundance	j_gene	CDR3aa
TRBV5-6	NA	TRBJ2-5	CASSPKVIGGETLYF
TRBV7-2	NA	TRBJ2-1	CASSLTSGSGTEQFF
TRBV30	NA	TRBJ2-7	CAWSLGGPTTEGEQYF
TRBV6-6	NA	TRBJ1-6	CTSSLGAGRNSPLHF
TRBV6-6	NA	TRBJ2-2	CASSSLTGVSGKLFF
TRBV6-2/TRBV6-3	NA	TRBJ2-7	CAGSQTGTSVEQYF
TRBV11-2	NA	TRBJ1-2	CAGSLDSVVYSRDYTF
TRBV29-1	NA	TRBJ2-1	CSVALGGTYHEQFF
TRBV12-3/TRBV12-4	NA	TRBJ2-4	CASSGTELAKNIQCF
TRBV12-3/TRBV12-4	NA	TRBJ2-7	CASSSGGSQSYEQYF
TRBV10-3	many	TRBJ2-7	CAIGRSNYEQYF
TRBV6-5	NA	TRBJ2-3	CASKVGGLGTYTQYF
TRBV4-3	NA	TRBJ2-7	CASSQERTSGTLYEQYF
TRBV12-3/TRBV12-4	medium-sized	TRBJ2-3	CASSLGGTPDTQYF
TRBV7-9	NA	TRBJ2-3	CASSLDRGWWRTDTQYF
TRBV11-2	NA	TRBJ2-7	CASTLRWTVENEQYF
TRBV29-1	NA	TRBJ2-2	CSVPSAGRANTGELFF
TRBV6-1	NA	TRBJ2-2	CASKTGTKTRGLYF
TRBV11-3	NA	NA	CASSLVLGMAQPQYF
TRBV11-3	NA	TRBJ1-5	CAISLDLRMAQPQHF
TRBV14	NA	TRBJ1-6	CAGSQEYLGYSPLHF
TRBV29-1	NA	TRBJ2-3	CSVEASGNTQYF
TRBV12-2	NA	TRBJ2-1	CASRPQRGSSSDNEQFF
TRBV29-1	many	TRBJ1-4	CSVDPGTGYEKLFF
TRBV6-6	NA	TRBJ2-3	CASSVQEATDTQYF
TRBV11-1	once	TRBJ2-3	CASSPGGSSDGIRIDTQYF
TRBV20-1	NA	TRBJ2-2	CSARDEGQAATGELFF
TRBV12-5	NA	TRBJ2-7	CASEVAASYEQYF
TRBV11-2	NA	TRBJ2-1	CDSSSYGGNYNEQFF
TRBV11-2	many	TRBJ2-7	CASAKDRGTEQYF